A single TCR beta chain is shown here with its context. The sample comes from a study of regulatory T cells in long-lasting Graves disease. Time point defined: newly diagnosed GD, antithyroid drugs for less than 3 months. The TCR library was made from RNA extracted from PBMCs. Assembly of TCR beta libraries relied on iRepertoire HTBI primers together with Arm-PCR of CDR3 regions. One entry per CDR3 protein results from TCRdb running MiXCR on the multiplex PCR reads. Counted here are fewer than 500,000 distinct CDR3 sequences, about a sixth occurring once; the ten biggest clones make up 12%. CDR1 is SNHLY and CDR2 is FYNNEI in the germline V gene. This CDR3 spans 16 amino acids. Separately, the same data were catalogued under a study of T cells in Graves' hyperthyroidism and ophthalmopathy. That source reports: Ophthalmopathy was distinguished from stable hyperthyroidism by 13 V-J signatures.

The chain couples TRBV2 to TRBJ2-3; TRBD2 matches 14 bases. The J call is uncertain, as TRBJ2-7 better fits the DNA end. The receptor was derived from a man aged 35-49 years with Graves disease. This sample comprised peripheral blood mononuclear cells (PBMCs), obtained at new diagnosis, from a patient treated with antithyroid drugs. CDR3 DNA: TGTGCCAGCAGGAGACTAGCGGGAGGGCCCTCCTACGAGCAGTACTTC. Translating gives CASRRLAGGPSYEQYF.